This entry features one TCR beta chain sequence. These data originate in a study of blood T cell repertoires in COVID-19. Looking at the study overall: Both acute and convalescent COVID-19 samples were obtained from the United States, Italy and Spain. From T cells, B-cell-depleted T cells, or PBMCs came the material, which was cDNA or gDNA.

As handled by the study authors: Scientists estimated how many nucleated cells there were by amplifying reference gene primers. Data came from immunoSEQ multiplex PCR; TCRdb stores just in-frame clones and leaves some out. V and J calls and clone size follow that table, whereas D and trimming were derived from the DNA. The data show tens of thousands of clones, with 80% seen just once and around 5% held by the top ten. The CDR3 extends over 17 amino acids. With 5 bases removed from V and 2 bases from J, the gap between germline ends came to 18 bases. Per germline, CDR1 SSHAT and CDR2 FNYEAQ (reference sequence).

The sequence derives from a woman in her 70s with acute or convalescent COVID-19. This chain connects TRBV7-7 to TRBJ2-2; weak D call: TRBD2 (5 bases). Material: peripheral blood. The CDR3 reads CASSPRSLGVNTGELFF. In DNA, the CDR3 is TGTGCCAGCAGCCCTCGGTCTTTGGGAGTCAACACCGGGGAGCTGTTTTTT.